This record concerns one T cell receptor beta chain sequence. Sorted subsets were amplified in replicate PCRs using 200 ng DNA, approximately 30,000 T cell genomes. Repertoires were generated with immunoSEQ multiplex PCR, while TCRdb's copy carries only in-frame clones and drops some. The profile shows about 1,800,000 clones, about 95% of them singletons. Positive CCR7 selection of CD45RO-negative cells yielded the naive CD8 cells, and terminally differentiated effector memory CD45RA+ cells were excluded. The healthy adult donors were HIV-negative and reported no recent acute infections or vaccinations. The entry originates in a study of shared clonotypes between healthy human individuals. The overall study: Used for every donor were three CD4 naive, three CD4 memory, two CD8 naive and one CD8 memory plate.

The source material was naive CD8+ T cells sorted from blood. The clonotype originates from a man younger than 30 in good health.

CDR3 in amino acids: CASSPTERVSYEQYF. CDR3 DNA: TGTGCCAGCAGCCCGACAGAACGGGTCTCCTACGAGCAGTACTTC. This rearrangement joins TRBV5-6 to TRBJ2-7; a weak D match, TRBD1 (5 bases). The CDR3 totals 15 residues. In germline, CDR1 is SGHDT, CDR2 YYEEEE. V dropped 4 bases and J dropped 0 bases, with 14 bases sitting between them.